The clone carrying this T cell receptor beta chain was detected many times. Its target is unknown. Little can be read into the size of this beta chain, an off-target read in a library designed for alpha chains. As to time point: sample taken at primary tumor resection. Whole RNA from tumor, nontumor lung or frozen PBMC was sequenced unsorted. This record belongs to a study of spatial heterogeneity in lung cancer. Study-level points and caveats: Intratumoral expanded alpha and beta TCR counts were found to track tumor mutation counts.

TCRdb reanalysed the 5' RACE reads using MiXCR and keeps one entry per CDR3 protein. The data show about 10,000 distinct CDR3 sequences, with approximately 12% seen just once and 8% to 11% held by the top ten. Looked up from germline, CDR1 is LGHNA and CDR2 is YNFKEQ. Trimming stripped 1 base from V and 5 bases from J, with 15 bases between. This CDR3 spans 16 amino acids. The sample in question was lung tumor tissue, obtained at surgery. The J gene is TRBJ2-1, the V gene TRBV4-2; D not certain. This clonotype originated in a male donor with early-stage non-small cell lung cancer. For the CDR3, the DNA is TGTGCCAGCAGCCAAGGCCCCCCAGCGAACCACAATGAGCAGTTCTTC. Translation: CASSQGPPANHNEQFF.